Below are 2 T cell receptor beta chains sequenced from a single sample in a study of tumor-infiltrating lymphocytes in localized non-small cell lung cancer. The table came from immunoSEQ multiplex PCR; TCRdb's copy has only in-frame clones and leaves some out. The repertoire includes around 3,200 clones, around 60% of them detected once, and less than 15% sits in the top ten. Sequencing was done on a sample of uninvolved lung tissue not adjacent to the tumor. Every receptor here comes from a human donor with non-small cell lung cancer.

The rearrangement links TRBV5-1 to TRBJ2-2, with 8 nucleotides matching TRBD2. Germline V gives CDR1 SGHRS, CDR2 YFSETQ. The CDR3 spans 16 residues. The V and J ends lost 1 base and 7 bases, in that order; junction bases with no gene match: 9. The CDR3 here is CASSLRNGRAIGELFF. CDR3 nucleotide sequence: TGCGCCAGCAGCTTGAGGAACGGGAGGGCCATCGGGGAGCTGTTTTTT. Using reference TRBV5-1 and TRBJ2-2 for the parts outside the CDR3, the full variable domain is KAGVTQTPRYLIKTRGQQVTLSCSPISGHRSVSWYQQTPGQGLQFLFEYFSETQRNKGNFPGRFSGRQFSNSRSEMNVSTLELGDSALYLCASSLRNGRAIGELFFGEGSRLTVL.

The chain is built from TRBV9 and TRBJ2-5; D is uncertain. The CDR3 runs 11 residues. V dropped 4 bases and J dropped 5 bases, with 6 bases sitting between them. The germline CDR1 and CDR2 sequences are SGDLS and YYNGEE. CDR3 DNA: TGTGCCAGCAGCCCTGGGGAGACCCAGTACTTC. Translated, it gives CASSPGETQYF. The full variable domain, completed using reference TRBV9 and TRBJ2-5, is DSGVTQTPKHLITATGQRVTLRCSPRSGDLSVYWYQQSLDQGLQFLIQYYNGEERAKGNILERFSAQQFPDLHSELNLSSLELGDSALYFCASSPGETQYFGPGTRLLVL.